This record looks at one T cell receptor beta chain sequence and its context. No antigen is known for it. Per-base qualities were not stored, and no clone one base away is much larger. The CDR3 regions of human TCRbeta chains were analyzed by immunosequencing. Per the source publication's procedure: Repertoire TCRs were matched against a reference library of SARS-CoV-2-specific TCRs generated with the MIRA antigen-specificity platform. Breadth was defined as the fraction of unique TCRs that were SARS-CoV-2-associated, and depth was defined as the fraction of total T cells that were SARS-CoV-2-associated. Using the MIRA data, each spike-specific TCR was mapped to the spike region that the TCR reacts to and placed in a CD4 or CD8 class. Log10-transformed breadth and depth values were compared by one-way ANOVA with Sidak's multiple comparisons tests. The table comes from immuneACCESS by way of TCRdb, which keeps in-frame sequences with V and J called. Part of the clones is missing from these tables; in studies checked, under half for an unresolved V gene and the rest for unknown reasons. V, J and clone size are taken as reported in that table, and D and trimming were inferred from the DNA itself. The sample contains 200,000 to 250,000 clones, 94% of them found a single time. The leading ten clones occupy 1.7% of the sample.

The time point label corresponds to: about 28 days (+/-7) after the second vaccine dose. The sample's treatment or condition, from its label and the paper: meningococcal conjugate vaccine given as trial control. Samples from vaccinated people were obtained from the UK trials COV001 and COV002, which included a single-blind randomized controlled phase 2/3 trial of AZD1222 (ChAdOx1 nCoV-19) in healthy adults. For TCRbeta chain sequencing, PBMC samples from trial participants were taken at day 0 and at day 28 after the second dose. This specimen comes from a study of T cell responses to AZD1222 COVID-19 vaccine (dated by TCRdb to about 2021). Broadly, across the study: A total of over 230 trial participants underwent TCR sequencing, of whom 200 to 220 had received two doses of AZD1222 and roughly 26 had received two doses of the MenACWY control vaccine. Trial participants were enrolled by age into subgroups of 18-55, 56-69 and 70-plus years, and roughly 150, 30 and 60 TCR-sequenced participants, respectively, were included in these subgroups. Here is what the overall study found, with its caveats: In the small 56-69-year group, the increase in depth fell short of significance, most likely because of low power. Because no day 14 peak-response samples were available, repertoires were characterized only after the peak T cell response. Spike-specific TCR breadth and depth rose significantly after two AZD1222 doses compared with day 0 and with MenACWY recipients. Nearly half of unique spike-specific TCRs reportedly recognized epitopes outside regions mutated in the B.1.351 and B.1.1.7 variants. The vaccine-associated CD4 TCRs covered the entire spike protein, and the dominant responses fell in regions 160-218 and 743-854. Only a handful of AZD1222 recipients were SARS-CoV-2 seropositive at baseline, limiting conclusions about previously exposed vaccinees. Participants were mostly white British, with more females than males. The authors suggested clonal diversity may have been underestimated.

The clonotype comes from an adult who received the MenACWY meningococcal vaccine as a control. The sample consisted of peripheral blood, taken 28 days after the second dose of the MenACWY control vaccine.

CDR3 sequence: CAISVTGANEQFF. The bases read TGTGCCATCAGCGTGACAGGGGCGAATGAGCAGTTCTTC. Rearrangement joined TRBV10-3 to TRBJ2-1; TRBD1 fits 8 bases in the junction. The CDR3 runs 13 amino acids, cysteine and phenylalanine included. The sequence is cut down to CDR3 DNA, 39 bases in frame from base 1. The germline V gene provides CDR1 ENHRY and CDR2 SYGVKD. V trim: 6 bases; J trim: 7 bases; unmatched bases: 5.